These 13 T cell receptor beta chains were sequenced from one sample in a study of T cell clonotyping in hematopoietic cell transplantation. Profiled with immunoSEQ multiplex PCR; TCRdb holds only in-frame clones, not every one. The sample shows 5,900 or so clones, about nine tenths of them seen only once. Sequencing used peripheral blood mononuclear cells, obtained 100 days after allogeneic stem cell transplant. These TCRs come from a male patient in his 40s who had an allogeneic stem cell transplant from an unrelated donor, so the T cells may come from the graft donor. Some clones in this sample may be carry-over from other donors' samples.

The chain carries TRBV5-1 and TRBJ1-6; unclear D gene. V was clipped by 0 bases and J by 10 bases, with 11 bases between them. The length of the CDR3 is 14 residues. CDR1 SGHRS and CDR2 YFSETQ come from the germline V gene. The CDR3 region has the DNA TGCGCCAGCAGCTTGGGGGGAGGGAACTCACCCCTCCACTTT. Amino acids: CASSLGGGNSPLHF.

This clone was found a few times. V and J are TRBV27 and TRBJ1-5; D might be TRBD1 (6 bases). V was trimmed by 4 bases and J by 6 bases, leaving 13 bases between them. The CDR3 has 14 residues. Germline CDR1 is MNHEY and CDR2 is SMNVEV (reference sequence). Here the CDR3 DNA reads TGTGCCAGCAGTTGGGGGGCGGAGGGTCAGCCCCAGCATTTT. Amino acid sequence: CASSWGAEGQPQHF.

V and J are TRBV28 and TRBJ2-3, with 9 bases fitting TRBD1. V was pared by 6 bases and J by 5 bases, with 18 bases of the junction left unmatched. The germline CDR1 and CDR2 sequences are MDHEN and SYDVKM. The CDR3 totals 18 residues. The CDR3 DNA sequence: TGTGCCAGCAGCTCTCTCCCGGGACAGGGCCCCGTTGGAGATACGCAGTATTTT. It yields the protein CASSSLPGQGPVGDTQYF.

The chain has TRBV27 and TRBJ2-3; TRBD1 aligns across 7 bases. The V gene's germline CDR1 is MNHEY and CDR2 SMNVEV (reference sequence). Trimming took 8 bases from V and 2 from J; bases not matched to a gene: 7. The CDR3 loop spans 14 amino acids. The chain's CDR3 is CASGRTGVTDTQYF. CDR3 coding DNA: TGTGCCAGCGGGCGGACAGGAGTCACAGATACGCAGTATTTT.

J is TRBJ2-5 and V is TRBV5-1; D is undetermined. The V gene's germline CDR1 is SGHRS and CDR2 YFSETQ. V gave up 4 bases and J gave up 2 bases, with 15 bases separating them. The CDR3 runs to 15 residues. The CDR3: CASSPRVGQQETQYF. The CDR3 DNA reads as TGCGCCAGCAGCCCTCGTGTTGGGCAGCAAGAGACCCAGTACTTC.

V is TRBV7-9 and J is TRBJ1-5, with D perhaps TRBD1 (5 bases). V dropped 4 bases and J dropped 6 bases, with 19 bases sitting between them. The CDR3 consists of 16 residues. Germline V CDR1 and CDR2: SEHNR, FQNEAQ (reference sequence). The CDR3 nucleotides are TGTGCCAGCAGCTCAACCCGGCAGGGAGACGGTCAGCCCCAGCATTTT. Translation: CASSSTRQGDGQPQHF.

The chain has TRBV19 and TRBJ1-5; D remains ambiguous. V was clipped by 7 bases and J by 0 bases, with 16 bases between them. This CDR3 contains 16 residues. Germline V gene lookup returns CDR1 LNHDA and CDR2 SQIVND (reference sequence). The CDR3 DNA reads TGTGCCAGTACTGCCCTGGTAGCATATAGCAATCAGCCCCAGCATTTT. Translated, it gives CASTALVAYSNQPQHF.

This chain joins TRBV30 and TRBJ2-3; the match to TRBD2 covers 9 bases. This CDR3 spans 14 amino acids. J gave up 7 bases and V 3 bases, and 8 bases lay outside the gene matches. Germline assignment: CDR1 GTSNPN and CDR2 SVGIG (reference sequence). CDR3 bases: TGTGCCTGGAGGACTAGCGGCACGCACAATACGCAGTATTTT. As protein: CAWRTSGTHNTQYF.

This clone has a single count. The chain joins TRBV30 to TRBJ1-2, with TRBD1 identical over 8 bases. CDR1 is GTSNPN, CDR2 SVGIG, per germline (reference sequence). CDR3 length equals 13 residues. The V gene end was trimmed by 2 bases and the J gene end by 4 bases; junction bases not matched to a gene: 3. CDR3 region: CAWSWGQAYGYTF. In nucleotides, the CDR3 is TGTGCCTGGAGTTGGGGACAGGCCTATGGCTACACCTTC.

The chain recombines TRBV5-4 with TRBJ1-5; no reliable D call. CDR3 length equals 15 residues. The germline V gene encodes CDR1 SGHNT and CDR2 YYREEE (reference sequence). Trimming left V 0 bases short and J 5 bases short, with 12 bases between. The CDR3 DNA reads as TGTGCCAGCAGCTTGGACGGACGGCGACATCAGCCCCAGCATTTT. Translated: CASSLDGRRHQPQHF.

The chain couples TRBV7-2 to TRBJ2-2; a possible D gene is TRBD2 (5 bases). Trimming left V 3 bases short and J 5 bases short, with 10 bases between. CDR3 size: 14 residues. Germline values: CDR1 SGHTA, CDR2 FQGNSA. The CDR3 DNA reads TGTGCCAGCAGCTTCAACCGGGGTACCGGGGAGCTGTTTTTT. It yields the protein CASSFNRGTGELFF. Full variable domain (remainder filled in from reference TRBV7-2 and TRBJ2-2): GAGVSQSPSNKVTEKGKDVELRCDPISGHTALYWYRQSLGQGLEFLIYFQGNSAPDKSGLPSDRFSAERTGGSVSTLTIQRTQQEDSAVYLCASSFNRGTGELFFGEGSRLTVL.

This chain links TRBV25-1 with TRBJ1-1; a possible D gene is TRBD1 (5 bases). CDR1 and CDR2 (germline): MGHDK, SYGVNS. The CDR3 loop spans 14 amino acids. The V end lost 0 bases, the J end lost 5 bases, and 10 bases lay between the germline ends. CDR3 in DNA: TGTGCCAGCAGTGAATATCGGGGCGGGACTGAAGCTTTCTTT. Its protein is CASSEYRGGTEAFF.

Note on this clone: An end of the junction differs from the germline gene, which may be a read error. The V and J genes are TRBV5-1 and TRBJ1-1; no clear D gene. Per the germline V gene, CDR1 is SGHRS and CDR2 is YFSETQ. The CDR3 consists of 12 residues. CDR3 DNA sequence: TGCGCCGGCAGCTTCGGGGACACTGAAGCTTTCTTT. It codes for CAGSFGDTEAFF.